This record concerns one T cell receptor (beta chain) sequence. Given a much more abundant clone one base away, this may be a read error. RNA transcripts served as template for amplifying TCR beta CDR3 sequences. First-round RT-PCR used HTBI primers; second-round multiplex PCR followed. TCRdb fed the multiplex PCR reads into MiXCR, producing one record per CDR3 protein. The data show some 750,000 distinct CDR3 sequences, approximately 40% seen once. This sample was taken from a study of Graves' ophthalmopathy and Graves' hyperthyroidism. Germline CDR1 is SNHLY and CDR2 is FYNNEI. The CDR3 sequence is 12 residues long. Fresh peripheral blood, 8.5 to 10 ml, was the PBMC source.

This chain connects TRBV2 to TRBJ2-7; 9 bases agree with TRBD2. Source material: peripheral blood. This clonotype was sampled from an adult man with Graves' ophthalmopathy. DNA for the CDR3: TGTGCTAGCGGGGGAGGGCACCACAAGCAGTACTTC. It is translated as CASGGGHHKQYF.